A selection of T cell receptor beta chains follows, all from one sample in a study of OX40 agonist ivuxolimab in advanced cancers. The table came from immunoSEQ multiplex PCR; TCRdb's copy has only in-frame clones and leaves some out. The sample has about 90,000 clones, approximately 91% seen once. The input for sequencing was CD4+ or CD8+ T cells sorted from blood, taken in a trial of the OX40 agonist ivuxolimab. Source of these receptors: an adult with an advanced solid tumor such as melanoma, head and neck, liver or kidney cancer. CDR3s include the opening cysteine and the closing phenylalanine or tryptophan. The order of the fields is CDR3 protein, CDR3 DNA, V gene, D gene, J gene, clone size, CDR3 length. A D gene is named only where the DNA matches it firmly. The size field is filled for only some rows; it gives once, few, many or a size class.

CDR3aa: CASSLGQFGNTIYF
CDR3nt: TGTGCCAGCAGCTTAGGACAGTTTGGAAACACCATATATTTT
v_gene: TRBV7-9
d_gene: -
j_gene: TRBJ1-3
abundance: -
len: 14

CDR3aa: CASSFAGVTGELFF
CDR3nt: TGCGCCAGCAGCTTCGCAGGGGTCACCGGGGAGCTGTTTTTT
v_gene: TRBV5-1
d_gene: -
j_gene: TRBJ2-2
abundance: -
len: 14

CDR3aa: CASSSRPQHF
CDR3nt: TGTGCCAGCAGTTCCCGCCCCCAGCATTTT
v_gene: TRBV28
d_gene: -
j_gene: TRBJ1-5
abundance: -
len: 10

CDR3aa: CASNSGPLSSYEQYF
CDR3nt: TGTGCCAGCAACTCCGGGCCCCTAAGTTCCTACGAGCAGTACTTC
v_gene: TRBV28
d_gene: -
j_gene: TRBJ2-7
abundance: -
len: 15

CDR3aa: CASSRRTSGSTDTQYF
CDR3nt: TGCGCCAGCAGCCGGAGGACTAGCGGGAGTACAGATACGCAGTATTTT
v_gene: TRBV5-1
d_gene: TRBD2
j_gene: TRBJ2-3
abundance: -
len: 16

CDR3aa: CASRLAGNVAGELFF
CDR3nt: TGTGCCAGCAGATTGGCCGGGAATGTAGCCGGGGAGCTGTTTTTT
v_gene: TRBV5-6
d_gene: -
j_gene: TRBJ2-2
abundance: -
len: 15

CDR3aa: CASSAQTNTEAFF
CDR3nt: TGTGCCAGCAGCGCCCAGACGAACACTGAAGCTTTCTTT
v_gene: TRBV7-3
d_gene: -
j_gene: TRBJ1-1
abundance: few
len: 13

CDR3aa: CASSLDRKGGETQYF
CDR3nt: TGTGCCAGCAGCTTAGACAGAAAGGGTGGGGAGACCCAGTACTTC
v_gene: TRBV7-2
d_gene: -
j_gene: TRBJ2-5
abundance: -
len: 15

CDR3aa: CASSPKRGVTGELFF
CDR3nt: TGTGCCAGCAGTCCCAAGAGGGGAGTGACCGGGGAGCTGTTTTTT
v_gene: TRBV7-9
d_gene: -
j_gene: TRBJ2-2
abundance: -
len: 15

CDR3aa: CASSVAPTRLETQYF
CDR3nt: TGTGCCAGCAGCGTAGCTCCGACTAGATTGGAGACCCAGTACTTC
v_gene: TRBV9
d_gene: -
j_gene: TRBJ2-5
abundance: -
len: 15

CDR3aa: CASSPAAGGFGTQYF
CDR3nt: TGTGCCAGCAGCCCAGCAGCGGGGGGTTTCGGGACCCAGTACTTC
v_gene: TRBV11-1
d_gene: TRBD2
j_gene: TRBJ2-5
abundance: -
len: 15

CDR3aa: CASSPRQGRVGELFF
CDR3nt: TGTGCCAGCTCCCCTCGCCAGGGGCGCGTCGGGGAGCTGTTTTTT
v_gene: TRBV18
d_gene: -
j_gene: TRBJ2-2
abundance: -
len: 15

CDR3aa: CASRGRANYGYTF
CDR3nt: TGCGCCAGCCGGGGAAGGGCCAACTATGGCTACACCTTC
v_gene: TRBV23-1
d_gene: -
j_gene: TRBJ1-2
abundance: -
len: 13

CDR3aa: CAGTSAATDTQYF
CDR3nt: TGTGCGGGGACTAGCGCAGCCACAGATACGCAGTATTTT
v_gene: TRBV7-9
d_gene: TRBD2
j_gene: TRBJ2-3
abundance: -
len: 13

CDR3aa: CASSHDSTSPEQFF
CDR3nt: TGTGCCAGCAGCCATGATAGCACTAGCCCTGAGCAGTTCTTC
v_gene: TRBV14
d_gene: -
j_gene: TRBJ2-1
abundance: -
len: 14

CDR3aa: CASSLGRGSKNIQYF
CDR3nt: TGTGCCAGCAGCCTAGGCAGGGGCTCCAAAAACATTCAGTACTTC
v_gene: TRBV27
d_gene: -
j_gene: TRBJ2-4
abundance: -
len: 15

CDR3aa: CASSWGRGSYNEQFF
CDR3nt: TGTGCCAGCAGCTGGGGGCGGGGCTCCTACAATGAGCAGTTCTTC
v_gene: TRBV11-2
d_gene: -
j_gene: TRBJ2-1
abundance: -
len: 15

CDR3aa: CASSVEGYTEAFF
CDR3nt: TGTGCCAGCAGCGTAGAGGGGTACACTGAAGCTTTCTTT
v_gene: TRBV9
d_gene: -
j_gene: TRBJ1-1
abundance: -
len: 13

CDR3aa: CASSYGTSGRGSYEQYF
CDR3nt: TGTGCCAGCAGTTATGGGACTAGCGGACGAGGCTCCTACGAGCAGTACTTC
v_gene: TRBV5-5
d_gene: TRBD2
j_gene: TRBJ2-7
abundance: -
len: 17

CDR3aa: CASSSRLAGASGANVLTF
CDR3nt: TGTGCCAGCAGCTCCAGACTAGCGGGAGCCTCTGGGGCCAACGTCCTGACTTTC
v_gene: TRBV7-3
d_gene: TRBD2
j_gene: TRBJ2-6
abundance: -
len: 18

CDR3aa: CASSYGATNEKLFF
CDR3nt: TGTGCCAGCAGTTACGGCGCAACTAATGAAAAACTGTTTTTT
v_gene: TRBV28
d_gene: -
j_gene: TRBJ1-4
abundance: -
len: 14

CDR3aa: CASKEENGYSNQPQHF
CDR3nt: TGTGCCAGTAAGGAGGAGAACGGTTATAGCAATCAGCCCCAGCATTTT
v_gene: TRBV19
d_gene: -
j_gene: TRBJ1-5
abundance: -
len: 16

CDR3aa: CASRPDRGGNQPQHF
CDR3nt: TGTGCCAGCAGACCGGACAGGGGAGGCAATCAGCCCCAGCATTTT
v_gene: TRBV6-5
d_gene: TRBD1
j_gene: TRBJ1-5
abundance: -
len: 15

CDR3aa: CASSLGVSSGTEAFF
CDR3nt: TGTGCCAGCAGCTTGGGGGTCTCCAGTGGCACTGAAGCTTTCTTT
v_gene: TRBV7-2
d_gene: -
j_gene: TRBJ1-1
abundance: -
len: 15

CDR3aa: CASSSGLAGANNEQFF
CDR3nt: TGCGCCAGCAGCTCGGGACTAGCGGGAGCCAACAATGAGCAGTTCTTC
v_gene: TRBV5-1
d_gene: TRBD2
j_gene: TRBJ2-1
abundance: -
len: 16

CDR3aa: CASSLGTGANNEQFF
CDR3nt: TGTGCCAGCAGCTTAGGGACAGGGGCAAACAATGAGCAGTTCTTC
v_gene: TRBV11-1
d_gene: TRBD1
j_gene: TRBJ2-1
abundance: -
len: 15

CDR3aa: CASSPAGQSPAGELFF
CDR3nt: TGCGCCAGCAGCCCGGCGGGACAGTCCCCCGCCGGGGAGCTGTTTTTT
v_gene: TRBV5-1
d_gene: -
j_gene: TRBJ2-2
abundance: -
len: 16